These 28 T cell receptor beta chains share one sample of origin, sequenced in a study of human T cells and chemical hapten exposure (dated by TCRdb to the early 2020s). Total RNA was extracted from unfractionated whole blood that had been collected in Tempus Blood RNA tubes. Receptors were amplified or captured by 5' RACE. Sequencing took place on an Illumina MiSeq. TCRdb's own reprocessing of the public reads used fastp at Q25 and MiXCR and kept productive beta chains. Merged by CDR3 protein, the rows form single entries marked with the most common genes and DNA. The sample table contains roughly 110,000 distinct CDR3 sequences; only one count was recorded for around a fifth of them. The ten largest clones add up to around 2.8% of the sample. Receptors originate from a human donor in good health.

This chain connects TRBV5-1 to TRBJ1-1; D unresolved. The V gene lost 0 bases and the J gene lost 2 bases, with 11 bases spanning the gap. Germline CDR1 is SGHRS and CDR2 is YFSETQ. CDR3 length equals 15 residues. CDR3 sequence (DNA): TGCGCCAGCAGCTTGGACGGGCAGGCCAACACTGAAGCTTTCTTT. Translating it yields CASSLDGQANTEAFF.

The rearrangement joins TRBV14 to TRBJ1-1; D possibly corresponds to TRBD1 (5 bases). Trimming removed 4 bases at V and 1 base at J, with 13 bases between. Germline-derived CDR1 and CDR2 are SGHDN and FVKESK. There are 15 residues in the CDR3. The CDR3 reads CASSPDSGWNTEAFF. The CDR3 coding sequence is TGTGCCAGCAGCCCAGACAGTGGTTGGAACACTGAAGCTTTCTTT.

This clonotype showed up many times. The chain uses TRBV28 and TRBJ2-3; D is perhaps TRBD2 (5 bases). V was pared by 1 base and J by 2 bases, with 10 bases between. CDR3 length equals 15 residues. From germline, CDR1 is MDHEN and CDR2 SYDVKM. The CDR3 region is CASSLSSGHTDTQYF. The CDR3 nucleotides read TGTGCCAGCAGTTTATCAAGCGGTCACACAGATACGCAGTATTTT.

This clonotype was seen only a few times. The chain carries TRBV4-1 and TRBJ2-3, with 9 bases matching TRBD2. Germline V lookup: CDR1 MGHRA, CDR2 YSYEKL. The CDR3 has 15 residues. J lost 2 bases, V lost 3 bases, and 3 bases had no gene match. As DNA, the CDR3 is TGCGCCAGCAGCCATTCTAGCGGGACCACAGATACGCAGTATTTT. It encodes CASSHSSGTTDTQYF.

This clonotype showed up just a few times. The V and J genes are TRBV5-1 and TRBJ1-1; D might be TRBD1 (6 bases). Deletions cut 0 bases from V and 5 bases from J, with 14 bases between. This CDR3 contains 15 residues. From germline, CDR1 is SGHRS and CDR2 YFSETQ. The CDR3 nucleotides read TGCGCCAGCAGCTTGGGAGGCAGGGGTTGGACTGAAGCTTTCTTT. Amino acids: CASSLGGRGWTEAFF.

This clonotype was found a few times. The V and J genes are TRBV28 and TRBJ1-3, with D uncertain. This CDR3 spans 10 amino acids. The germline V gene encodes CDR1 MDHEN and CDR2 SYDVKM. Trimming shortened V by 11 bases and J by 0 bases, and 2 bases separated the two germline ends. CDR3: CACSGNTIYF. The CDR3 coding sequence is TGTGCCTGCTCTGGAAACACCATATATTTT. Variable domain in full (rest from reference TRBV28 and TRBJ1-3): DVKVTQSSRYLVKRTGEKVFLECVQDMDHENMFWYRQDPGLGLRLIYFSYDVKMKEKGDIPEGYSVSREKKERFSLILESASTNQTSMYLCACSGNTIYFGEGSWLTVV.

The chain uses TRBV13 and TRBJ2-7; D possibly corresponds to TRBD2 (5 bases). V was pared by 7 bases and J by 1 base, with 17 bases between. CDR1 PRHDT and CDR2 FYEKMQ come from the germline V gene (reference sequence). There are 15 residues in the CDR3. CDR3 loop: CASTRRGLSSYEQYF. The CDR3 coding sequence is TGTGCCAGCACCCGAAGAGGACTGAGTTCCTACGAGCAGTACTTC.

The genes are TRBV6-5 and TRBJ2-7; tentatively, D is TRBD2 (6 bases). The CDR3 totals 14 residues. CDR1 and CDR2 (germline): MNHEY, SVGAGI. V lost 2 bases, J lost 7 bases, and 15 bases lay in between. CDR3 DNA sequence: TGTGCCAGCAGTTACACGGGATCCGCGGGGGAGCAGTACTTC. It encodes CASSYTGSAGEQYF.

This clonotype was seen more than once but under ten times. This chain links TRBV11-2 with TRBJ2-7; D not certain. The CDR3 has 12 amino acids. Germline CDR1 reads SGHAT; CDR2 reads FQNNGV. The V end lost 6 bases, the J end lost 7 bases, and 13 bases lay between the germline ends. The CDR3 DNA reads as TGTGCCAGCAGTTACGACACCCTGGAGCAGTACTTC. It translates to CASSYDTLEQYF.

The table lists this clonotype with a few counts. J is TRBJ1-5 and V is TRBV4-1; unclear D gene. Germline CDR1 reads MGHRA; CDR2 reads YSYEKL. The CDR3 sequence is 15 residues long. V was cut by 0 bases and J by 1 base, with 7 bases left in between. CDR3 sequence reads: CASSQEDRSNQPQHF. CDR3 in DNA: TGCGCCAGCAGCCAAGAAGATCGGAGCAATCAGCCCCAGCATTTT.

The chain is built from TRBV3-1 and TRBJ1-4, with a tentative D call TRBD1 (5 bases). In germline, CDR1 is LGHDT, CDR2 YNNKEL (reference sequence). The CDR3 totals 16 residues. V lost 0 bases, J lost 2 bases, and 10 bases lay in between. The CDR3: CASSQEMGRTNEKLFF. CDR3 coding DNA: TGTGCCAGCAGCCAAGAAATGGGACGGACTAATGAAAAACTGTTTTTT. Using reference TRBV3-1 and TRBJ1-4 for the parts outside the CDR3, the full variable domain is DTAVSQTPKYLVTQMGNDKSIKCEQNLGHDTMYWYKQDSKKFLKIMFSYNNKELIINETVPNRFSPKSPDKAHLNLHINSLELGDSAVYFCASSQEMGRTNEKLFFGSGTQLSVL.

A few counts support this clonotype. This rearrangement joins TRBV28 to TRBJ1-5; the D is unclear. In germline, CDR1 is MDHEN, CDR2 SYDVKM. Trimming left V 1 base short and J 2 bases short, with 9 bases between. The CDR3 is 15 amino acids. CDR3 coding DNA: TGTGCCAGCAGTTTATTTGGCGAGGGCAATCAGCCCCAGCATTTT. This encodes CASSLFGEGNQPQHF.

This clonotype was counted between two and nine times. The CDR3 nucleotides read TGTGCCAGCAGCCAAGACGGAGCTAGCGGCCACAATGAGCAGTTCTTC. It translates to CASSQDGASGHNEQFF. The J gene is TRBJ2-1, the V gene TRBV3-1, with 7 bases lining up with TRBD2. Per the germline V gene, CDR1 is LGHDT and CDR2 is YNNKEL (reference sequence). J gave up 5 bases and V 0 bases, and 7 bases lay outside the gene matches. This CDR3 spans 16 amino acids.

This chain joins TRBV28 and TRBJ2-7; D possibly matches TRBD1 or TRBD2 (5 bases each). Trimming took 6 bases from V and 1 from J, leaving 13 bases between them. The CDR3 length is 14 residues. Germline V lookup: CDR1 MDHEN, CDR2 SYDVKM. The DNA of the CDR3 is TGTGCCAGCAGCCGAAGAGGGGCATCCTACGAGCAGTACTTC. The encoded protein is CASSRRGASYEQYF.

J is TRBJ2-7 and V is TRBV27; 10 positions agree with TRBD1. J was trimmed by 2 bases and V by 4 bases; bases with no gene match: 5. This CDR3 is built from 15 residues. Looked up from germline, CDR1 is MNHEY and CDR2 is SMNVEV (reference sequence). The CDR3 nucleotides are TGTGCCAGCAGTTGGGGGGGGACAGGGGCCTACGAGCAGTACTTC. Protein sequence: CASSWGGTGAYEQYF.

V and J are TRBV27 and TRBJ2-7; D gene ambiguous. There are 15 residues in the CDR3. Trimming removed 4 bases from V and 0 bases from J, with 13 bases in between. CDR1 is MNHEY, CDR2 SMNVEV, per germline (reference sequence). The CDR3 bases are TGTGCCAGCAGTTCGCCCAGGTTAAGCTCCTACGAGCAGTACTTC. This codes for CASSSPRLSSYEQYF.

This CDR3 is CASSKGLAGGRETQYF. The CDR3, as DNA: TGTGCCAGCAGCAAAGGACTAGCGGGAGGCAGAGAGACCCAGTACTTC. V usage is TRBV7-2 and J usage is TRBJ2-5, with 14 bases aligning to TRBD2. This CDR3 contains 16 residues. Trimming removed 5 bases from V and 4 bases from J; junction bases left unmatched: 6. Germline values: CDR1 SGHTA, CDR2 FQGNSA. Supplemented by reference TRBV7-2 and TRBJ2-5, the full variable domain reads GAGVSQSPSNKVTEKGKDVELRCDPISGHTALYWYRQSLGQGLEFLIYFQGNSAPDKSGLPSDRFSAERTGGSVSTLTIQRTQQEDSAVYLCASSKGLAGGRETQYFGPGTRLLVL.

A few counts support this clonotype. This sequence joins TRBV28 and TRBJ1-1; 7 bases are a match to TRBD1. Germline CDR1 and CDR2: MDHEN and SYDVKM. This CDR3 has 15 amino acids. Losses at the gene ends were 4 bases for V and 2 bases for J; bases not matched to a gene: 7. Here the CDR3 DNA reads TGTGCCAGCAGTTCAAAGACAGGGAGAAACACTGAAGCTTTCTTT. Its protein product is CASSSKTGRNTEAFF.

This clonotype was picked up a small number of times. The chain employs TRBV28 and TRBJ1-1, with a weak D call TRBD1 (5 bases). The CDR3 length is 12 residues. V was pared by 2 bases and J by 6 bases, with 7 bases between. Germline values: CDR1 MDHEN, CDR2 SYDVKM. CDR3 in amino acids: CASSLPRAEAFF. Written as DNA, the CDR3 is TGTGCCAGCAGTTTACCCAGGGCTGAAGCTTTCTTT.

This rearrangement joins TRBV7-3 to TRBJ1-1; a possible D gene is TRBD1 (6 bases). Germline CDR1 reads SGHTA; CDR2 reads FQGTGA. V dropped 3 bases and J dropped 4 bases, with 18 bases sitting between them. CDR3 size: 16 residues. CDR3 region: CASSFLGGRPVTEAFF. CDR3 coding DNA: TGTGCCAGCAGCTTTTTGGGGGGGCGTCCGGTCACTGAAGCTTTCTTT.

V is TRBV29-1 and J is TRBJ2-1; TRBD2 agrees at 9 bases. Germline trimming cut 3 bases from V and 2 bases from J; bases unmatched to any gene: 5. The CDR3 totals 15 residues. From germline, CDR1 is SQVTM and CDR2 ANQGSEA. The CDR3 bases are TGCAGCGTTGATCTTAGCGGGAGCACCTACAATGAGCAGTTCTTC. Amino acids: CSVDLSGSTYNEQFF.

This clonotype has just a few counts. This chain links TRBV21-1 with TRBJ2-6. TRBV21-1 is given as a pseudogene. The CDR3 has 9 amino acids. CDR3 residues: CASPNVLTF. CDR3 DNA: TGTGCCAGCCCGAACGTCCTGACTTTC.

This clonotype was counted only a few times. This could be a read error, since a much larger clone is one nucleotide away. This chain connects TRBV18 to TRBJ2-3; a weak D match, TRBD1 (5 bases). Deletions cut 5 bases from V and 1 base from J, with 10 bases between. This CDR3 has 14 residues. The germline gives CDR1 KGHSH, CDR2 LQKENI. In DNA form, the CDR3 reads TGTGCCAGCTCAGGAGTACAGGGCACAGATACGCAGTATTTT. This encodes CASSGVQGTDTQYF.

The chain carries TRBV28 and TRBJ1-5; no clear D. The V end lost 10 bases, the J end lost 2 bases, and 18 bases lay between the germline ends. Germline lookup yields CDR1 MDHEN and CDR2 SYDVKM. This CDR3 has 15 residues. The CDR3 loop is CATSNSRSRNQPQHF. CDR3 sequence (DNA): TGTGCCACCTCAAATTCGCGCAGCCGCAATCAGCCCCAGCATTTT.

This clonotype has a handful of counts. The CDR3 bases are TGTGCCAGTTCTAACGGGGGGAACTATGGCTACACCTTC. This sequence encodes CASSNGGNYGYTF. The chain employs TRBV2 and TRBJ1-2, with D tentatively TRBD1 (5 bases). The CDR3 covers 13 residues. V was clipped by 9 bases and J by 2 bases, with 13 bases between them. The germline V gene encodes CDR1 SNHLY and CDR2 FYNNEI.

This clonotype was observed a few times. The chain employs TRBV9 and TRBJ2-1; TRBD2 agrees at 11 bases. Germline CDR1 reads SGDLS; CDR2 reads YYNGEE. The CDR3 loop spans 16 amino acids. The trim removed 4 bases at V and 6 bases at J, leaving 9 bases unmatched. The CDR3 bases are TGTGCCAGCAGCTCTAGGACTAGCGGGCCCCGCAATGAGCAGTTCTTC. Protein product: CASSSRTSGPRNEQFF.

There are a few counts of this clonotype. The CDR3 is CASSEYRRTDTQYF. DNA of the CDR3: TGTGCCAGCAGTGAATATCGGAGGACGGATACGCAGTATTTT. The chain combines TRBV25-1 with TRBJ2-3, with a possible D match to TRBD2 (5 bases). This CDR3 is built from 14 residues. Looked up from germline, CDR1 is MGHDK and CDR2 is SYGVNS. V was shortened by 0 bases and J by 6 bases, with 10 bases between the two germline ends.

This clonotype was detected a few times. The V and J genes are TRBV21-1 and TRBJ2-7; no DNA check was done on the table's D call, TRBD2. TRBV21-1 is recorded as a pseudogene. This CDR3 is 16 amino acids long. The CDR3: CASSKARLAGPNEQYF. In DNA form, the CDR3 reads TGTGCCAGCAGCAAAGCGAGGTTAGCGGGACCTAACGAGCAGTACTTC.